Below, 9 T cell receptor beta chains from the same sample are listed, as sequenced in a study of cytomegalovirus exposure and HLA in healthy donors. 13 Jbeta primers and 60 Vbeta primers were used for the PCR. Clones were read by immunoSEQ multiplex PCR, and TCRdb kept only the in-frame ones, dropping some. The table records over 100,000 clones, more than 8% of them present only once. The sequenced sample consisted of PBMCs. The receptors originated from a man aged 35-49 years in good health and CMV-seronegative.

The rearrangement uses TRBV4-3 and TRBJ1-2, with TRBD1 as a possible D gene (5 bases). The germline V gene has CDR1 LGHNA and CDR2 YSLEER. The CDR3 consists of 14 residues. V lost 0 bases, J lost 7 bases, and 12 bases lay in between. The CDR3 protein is CASSQERAGLGYTF. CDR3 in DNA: TGCGCCAGCAGCCAAGAACGGGCAGGGCTTGGCTACACCTTC.

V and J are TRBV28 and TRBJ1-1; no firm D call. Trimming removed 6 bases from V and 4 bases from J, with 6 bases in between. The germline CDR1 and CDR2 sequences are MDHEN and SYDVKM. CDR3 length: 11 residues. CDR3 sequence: CASSSGTEAFF. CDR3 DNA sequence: TGTGCCAGCAGCTCGGGCACTGAAGCTTTCTTT. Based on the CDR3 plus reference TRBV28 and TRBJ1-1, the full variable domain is DVKVTQSSRYLVKRTGEKVFLECVQDMDHENMFWYRQDPGLGLRLIYFSYDVKMKEKGDIPEGYSVSREKKERFSLILESASTNQTSMYLCASSSGTEAFFGQGTRLTVV.

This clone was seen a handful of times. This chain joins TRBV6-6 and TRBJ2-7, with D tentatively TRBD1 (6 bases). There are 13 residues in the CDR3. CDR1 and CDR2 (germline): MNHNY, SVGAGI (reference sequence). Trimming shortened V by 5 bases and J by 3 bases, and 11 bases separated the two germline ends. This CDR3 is CASSPGQIYEQYF. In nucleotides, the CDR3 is TGTGCCAGCAGTCCCGGACAGATCTACGAGCAGTACTTC.

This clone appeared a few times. CDR3 sequence reads: CASSWGQVRPNNEQFF. The CDR3 DNA follows: TGTGCCAGCAGTTGGGGACAGGTTCGGCCTAACAATGAGCAGTTCTTC. The rearrangement links TRBV27 to TRBJ2-1; 8 nucleotides agree with TRBD1. Germline loops: CDR1 MNHEY, CDR2 SMNVEV (reference sequence). This CDR3 is built from 16 residues. V shed 4 bases and J 5 bases; nucleotides not matched to a gene: 10.

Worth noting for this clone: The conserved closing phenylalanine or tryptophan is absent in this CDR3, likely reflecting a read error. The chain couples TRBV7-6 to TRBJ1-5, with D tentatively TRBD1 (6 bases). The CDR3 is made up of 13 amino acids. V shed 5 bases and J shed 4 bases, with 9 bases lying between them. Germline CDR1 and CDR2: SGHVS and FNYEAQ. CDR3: CASSPGQNQPQHV. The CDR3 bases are TGTGCCAGCAGCCCCGGACAGAATCAGCCCCAGCATGTT.

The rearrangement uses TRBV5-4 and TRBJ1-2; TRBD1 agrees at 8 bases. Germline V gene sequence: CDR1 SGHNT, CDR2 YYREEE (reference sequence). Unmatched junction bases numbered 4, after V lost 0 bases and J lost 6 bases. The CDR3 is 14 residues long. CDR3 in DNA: TGTGCCAGCAGCTTGGAGGACAGGGCGCATGGCTACACCTTC. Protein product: CASSLEDRAHGYTF.

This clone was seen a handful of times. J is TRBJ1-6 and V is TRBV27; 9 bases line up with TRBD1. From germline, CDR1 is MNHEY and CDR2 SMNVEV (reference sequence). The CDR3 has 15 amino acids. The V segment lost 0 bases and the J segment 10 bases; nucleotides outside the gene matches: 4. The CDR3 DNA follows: TGTGCCAGCAGTTTATCAGGACAGGGGTGGTCACCCCTCCACTTT. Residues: CASSLSGQGWSPLHF.

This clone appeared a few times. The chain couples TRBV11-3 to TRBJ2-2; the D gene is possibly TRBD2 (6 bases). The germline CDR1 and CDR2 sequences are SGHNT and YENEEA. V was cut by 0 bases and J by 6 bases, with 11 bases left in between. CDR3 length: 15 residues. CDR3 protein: CASSLDPGVAGELFF. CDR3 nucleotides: TGTGCCAGCAGCTTAGATCCGGGGGTCGCCGGGGAGCTGTTTTTT.

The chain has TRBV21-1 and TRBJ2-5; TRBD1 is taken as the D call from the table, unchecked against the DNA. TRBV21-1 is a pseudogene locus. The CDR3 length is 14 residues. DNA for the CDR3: TGTGCCAGCGGCCCGTCGATATCCCAAGAGACCCAGTACTTC. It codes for CASGPSISQETQYF.